Below are 24 T cell receptor beta chains sequenced from a single sample in a study of blood T cells in healthy people across ages. The second PCR ran about 7 to 12 cycles with a sample-barcoded 5' primer and J-beta primers. TCRdb passed the 5' RACE reads through MiXCR, listing each CDR3 protein once. This repertoire shows approximately 830,000 distinct CDR3 sequences, around 68% found once; its top ten account for about a quarter. The sample consisted of blood. The receptors originated from a young man in good health.

V usage is TRBV7-9 and J usage is TRBJ2-4; 9 bases map to TRBD1. The J call could be wrong; TRBJ2-5 is a better fit for the DNA end. Germline V lookup: CDR1 SEHNR, CDR2 FQNEAQ (reference sequence). CDR3 length equals 15 residues. CDR3 residues: CASSWPGQGKETQYF. DNA of the CDR3: TGTGCCAGCAGCTGGCCGGGACAGGGAAAAGAGACCCAGTACTTC.

V usage is TRBV9 and J usage is TRBJ2-5; D perhaps matches TRBD1 (6 bases). The V end was cut by 4 bases, the J end by 9 bases, with 22 bases between. The CDR3 consists of 15 residues. Germline V gene sequence: CDR1 SGDLS, CDR2 YYNGEE. CDR3: CASSPRQGPISSQYF. The CDR3 coding sequence is TGTGCCAGCAGCCCCCGGCAGGGGCCGATTTCGTCCCAGTACTTC.

This clonotype was counted only a few times. This chain links TRBV2 with TRBJ2-5, with 13 bases aligning to TRBD2. V gave up 5 bases and J gave up 4 bases; unmatched junction bases: 7. The length of the CDR3 is 16 residues. Germline V gene sequence: CDR1 SNHLY, CDR2 FYNNEI. The CDR3 loop reads CASSYGLAGALETQYF. CDR3 nucleotides: TGTGCCAGCAGTTACGGACTAGCGGGAGCCCTAGAGACCCAGTACTTC.

V usage is TRBV6-5 and J usage is TRBJ2-7; no reliable D call. The assigned J gene may be wrong: the sequence end matches TRBJ2-5 better. From germline, CDR1 is MNHEY and CDR2 SVGAGI. There are 15 residues in the CDR3. Written as DNA, the CDR3 is TGTGCCAGCAGGCTTACGGTATTGGGGTCAGAGACCCAGTACTTC. It specifies CASRLTVLGSETQYF.

V is TRBV7-8 and J is TRBJ2-7, with 8 bases that match TRBD2. TRBJ2-5 explains the end of the DNA better; the J call may be wrong. In germline, CDR1 is SGHVS, CDR2 FQNEAQ. This CDR3 comprises 15 residues. The CDR3, as DNA: TGTGCCAGCAGCATGGTCAGCGGGGGAATTGAGACCCAGTACTTC. Translation: CASSMVSGGIETQYF.

The chain uses TRBV14 and TRBJ1-2; perhaps TRBD1 as D (5 bases). Trimming took 0 bases from V and 7 from J, leaving 12 bases between them. Per the germline V gene, CDR1 is SGHDN and CDR2 is FVKESK. This CDR3 is built from 14 residues. CDR3 nucleotide sequence: TGTGCCAGCAGCCAAGAAGGCGGGAGGGGTGGCTACACCTTC. Translation gives CASSQEGGRGGYTF.

This clonotype was recorded a few times. The genes are TRBV27 and TRBJ1-5, with a possible D match to TRBD1 (5 bases). Germline loops: CDR1 MNHEY, CDR2 SMNVEV (reference sequence). Trimming left V 0 bases short and J 2 bases short, with 8 bases between. The CDR3 is 15 residues long. DNA for the CDR3: TGTGCCAGCAGTTTATCGGCGGGGGGCAATCAGCCCCAGCATTTT. This translates into CASSLSAGGNQPQHF.

V gene TRBV6-2 or TRBV6-3 combines with J gene TRBJ2-5; D is unclear. The CDR3 covers 13 residues. CDR1 is MNHEY, CDR2 SVGEGT, per germline. V lost 6 bases and J lost 11, with 19 bases in between. CDR3: CASRLLRANEQYF. CDR3 DNA sequence: TGTGCCAGCAGACTCCTCCGGGCAAATGAGCAGTACTTC.

The chain has TRBV6-2 or TRBV6-3 and TRBJ2-3; 11 nucleotides agree with TRBD2. The CDR3 contains 14 residues. The V gene end was trimmed by 6 bases and the J gene end by 6 bases; junction bases not matched to a gene: 5. Germline V CDR1 and CDR2: MNHEY, SVGEGT. The CDR3 nucleotides are TGTGCCAGCAGGAATAGCGGGGGGGAGGATACGCAGTATTTT. It encodes CASRNSGGEDTQYF.

Notes on this clonotype: Since no conserved phenylalanine or tryptophan closes the CDR3, a read error is the likely cause. The rearrangement uses TRBV6-1 and TRBJ2-7, with 8 bases matching TRBD1. CDR1 is MNHNS, CDR2 SASEGT, per germline. Losses at the gene ends were 5 bases for V and 2 bases for J; bases not matched to a gene: 5. This CDR3 spans 14 amino acids. CDR3 sequence: CASSRDRLTYEQYL. In nucleotides, the CDR3 is TGTGCCAGCAGTAGGGACAGGCTTACCTACGAGCAGTACCTC.

The chain has TRBV6-2 or TRBV6-3 and TRBJ1-1; the D gene is possibly TRBD1 (5 bases). Germline V CDR1 and CDR2: MNHEY, SVGEGT. The CDR3 length is 12 residues. V shed 5 bases and J shed 7 bases, with 11 bases lying between them. The CDR3 here is CASSPDSFEAFF. The CDR3 region has the DNA TGTGCCAGCAGTCCAGACAGCTTTGAAGCTTTCTTT.

The J gene is TRBJ1-1, the V gene TRBV9; the D is unclear. From germline, CDR1 is SGDLS and CDR2 YYNGEE. The CDR3 totals 13 residues. The germline V and J ends were trimmed by 4 bases and 5 bases, with 12 bases remaining between them. DNA for the CDR3: TGTGCCAGCAGCCCCAGCTTGGTAACTGAAGCTTTCTTT. This encodes CASSPSLVTEAFF.

The V gene is TRBV2, the J gene TRBJ1-2; D perhaps matches TRBD1 (5 bases). CDR1 SNHLY and CDR2 FYNNEI come from the germline V gene. V lost 6 bases and J lost 7, with 18 bases in between. The CDR3 has 14 amino acids. CDR3 loop: CASSDPCRVFGYTF. The CDR3 DNA follows: TGTGCCAGCAGCGACCCTTGCAGGGTTTTTGGCTACACCTTC.

The DNA of the CDR3 is TGTGCCAGTATGAGACAGACCTACACTGAAGCTTTCTTT. The encoded protein is CASMRQTYTEAFF. V and J are TRBV12-3 or TRBV12-4 and TRBJ1-1, with TRBD1 as a possible D gene (5 bases). V was clipped by 9 bases and J by 3 bases, with 14 bases between them. The CDR3 is made up of 13 amino acids.

The chain combines TRBV28 with TRBJ1-4; TRBD1 is a possible D gene (5 bases). Deletions cut 5 bases from V and 8 bases from J, with 21 bases between. The germline CDR1 and CDR2 sequences are MDHEN and SYDVKM. This CDR3 is built from 16 residues. CDR3 residues: CASSGRDGGFLEKLFF. CDR3 DNA: TGTGCCAGCAGTGGCCGGGACGGTGGCTTTTTGGAAAAACTGTTTTTT.

J is TRBJ1-1 and V is TRBV29-1; D unresolved. This CDR3 comprises 13 residues. V lost 4 bases to trimming and J lost 2 bases, with 11 bases between them. CDR1 is SQVTM, CDR2 ANQGSEA, per germline. Here the CDR3 reads CSVAIERNTEAFF. Here the CDR3 DNA reads TGCAGCGTTGCGATAGAACGAAACACTGAAGCTTTCTTT.

In this sample, this clonotype turned up a few times. The chain joins TRBV10-3 to TRBJ2-1; a weak D match, TRBD1 (6 bases). The CDR3 extends over 13 amino acids. The V and J ends lost 11 bases and 4 bases respectively, with 15 bases between them. Germline V gene data show CDR1 as ENHRY and CDR2 as SYGVKD. This chain's CDR3 is CAYRTEAYNEQFF. In DNA form, the CDR3 reads TGTGCCTATAGGACAGAAGCATACAATGAGCAGTTCTTC.

This clonotype turned up a few times. The V gene is TRBV27, the J gene TRBJ2-7; D remains unclear. Germline V gene data show CDR1 as MNHEY and CDR2 as SMNVEV (reference sequence). The CDR3 runs to 13 residues. V was shortened by 3 bases and J by 0 bases, with 6 bases between the two germline ends. Here the CDR3 DNA reads TGTGCCAGCAGTTTGTCGGTCTCCTACGAGCAGTACTTC. Its protein product is CASSLSVSYEQYF.

The chain recombines TRBV4-2 with TRBJ2-7, with D perhaps matching TRBD1 (6 bases). The germline V gene has CDR1 LGHNA and CDR2 YNFKEQ. Trimming left V 4 bases short and J 0 bases short, with 13 bases between. The CDR3 has 15 amino acids. For the CDR3, the DNA is TGTGCCAGCAGCCCGTCCACACAGGGCTCCTACGAGCAGTACTTC. This sequence encodes CASSPSTQGSYEQYF.

This rearrangement joins TRBV2 to TRBJ2-1, with 8 positions matching TRBD1. The CDR3 is 11 amino acids. CDR1 SNHLY and CDR2 FYNNEI come from the germline V gene. V was pared by 6 bases and J by 13 bases, with 5 bases of the junction left unmatched. The CDR3 region has the DNA TGTGCCAGCAGCGACAGGGGTATACAGTTCTTC. Protein: CASSDRGIQFF.

The rearrangement links TRBV30 to TRBJ1-2; possible D gene TRBD1, 6 bases. The CDR3 sequence is 14 residues long. Germline CDR1 GTSNPN, CDR2 SVGIG (reference sequence). Trimming took off 4 bases at V and 2 bases at J, with 14 bases between the two ends. CDR3 bases: TGTGCCTGGAAAAACAGGGATGGAAACTATGGCTACACCTTC. It specifies CAWKNRDGNYGYTF. Complete variable domain (other parts from reference TRBV30 and TRBJ1-2): SQTIHQWPATLVQPVGSPLSLECTVEGTSNPNLYWYRQAAGRGLQLLFYSVGIGQISSEVPQNLSASRPQDRQFILSSKKLLLSDSGFYLCAWKNRDGNYGYTFGSGTRLTVV.

The V gene is TRBV7-9, the J gene TRBJ2-1; tentative D call: TRBD2 (5 bases). The CDR3 contains 13 residues. Germline CDR1 SEHNR, CDR2 FQNEAQ (reference sequence). V lost 8 bases, J lost 1 base, and 9 bases lay in between. This chain's CDR3 is CASLGGSYNEQFF. The CDR3 region has the DNA TGTGCCAGCCTCGGCGGGTCCTACAATGAGCAGTTCTTC.

The table lists this clonotype with a few counts. The chain employs TRBV4-3 and TRBJ2-7, with TRBD1 identical over 11 bases. V gave up 4 bases and J gave up 7 bases; unmatched junction bases: 12. The CDR3 consists of 16 residues. Germline CDR1 is LGHNA and CDR2 is YSLEER. The CDR3 spells CASSLKVGQGAWEQYF. The CDR3 DNA is TGCGCCAGCAGCCTTAAGGTCGGACAGGGGGCGTGGGAGCAGTACTTC.

The rearrangement uses TRBV20-1 and TRBJ1-4; the D gene is possibly TRBD1 (5 bases). Germline CDR1 is DFQATT and CDR2 is SNEGSKA (reference sequence). V was shortened by 3 bases and J by 8 bases, with 13 bases between the two germline ends. CDR3 size: 13 residues. CDR3 in DNA: TGCAGTGCTAGTTTTACAGGAGGGGAAAAACTGTTTTTT. Protein: CSASFTGGEKLFF.